This is a list of T cell receptor beta chains from one sample in a study of blood T cell repertoires in COVID-19. Only in-frame clones appear in the TCRdb table, and some are missing; sequencing was by immunoSEQ multiplex PCR. The sample records approximately 330,000 clones, about 87% being singletons. Input material: peripheral blood. These receptors were collected from a man aged 25 to 40 with COVID-19, enrolled during active disease. Each CDR3 is given with its conserved first and last residue. The D gene is left open where the match is weak. Size is omitted from some rows. Given values are once, few, many or a class for expanded clones.

TRBJ2-5 TRBV24-1 TRBD1 . CATSDPSGQGGETQYF TGTGCCACCAGTGATCCGTCGGGACAGGGAGGAGAGACCCAGTACTTC
TRBJ2-3 TRBV21-1 . . CASRTPPGQGITDTQYF TGTGCCAGCAGGACCCCACCGGGACAGGGCATCACAGATACGCAGTATTTT
TRBJ1-5 TRBV11-1 . . CASSLAENQPQHF TGTGCCAGCAGCTTAGCAGAGAATCAGCCCCAGCATTTT
TRBJ1-5 TRBV7-2 . . CASSQWGGGDQPQHF TGTGCCAGCAGTCAATGGGGCGGGGGTGACCAGCCCCAGCATTTT
TRBJ2-7 TRBV11-3 . . CASSFRDTGKQYF TGTGCCAGCAGCTTCCGGGACACCGGGAAGCAGTACTTC
TRBJ2-5 TRBV29-1 . . CSVEDRQIQETQYF TGCAGCGTAGAGGACAGACAGATCCAAGAGACCCAGTACTTC
TRBJ2-2 TRBV7-2 TRBD1 . CASSPWDRSTGELFF TGTGCCAGCAGCCCTTGGGACAGAAGCACCGGGGAGCTGTTTTTT
TRBJ2-1 TRBV7-8 TRBD2 few CASSLTSAGGQEQFF TGTGCCAGCAGCTTAACATCAGCGGGGGGCCAGGAGCAGTTCTTC
TRBJ1-1 TRBV3-1/TRBV3-2 TRBD1 . CASSQDGGQGLRNTEAFF TGTGCCAGCAGCCAAGATGGGGGACAGGGCCTGAGGAACACTGAAGCTTTCTTT
TRBJ2-7 TRBV7-2 TRBD1 . CASSFFGQGFDEQYF TGTGCCAGCAGCTTTTTCGGACAGGGGTTCGACGAGCAGTACTTC
TRBJ1-4 TRBV23-1 . . CASRIKRTGRGEKLFF TGCGCCAGCAGGATAAAAAGAACCGGGAGGGGTGAAAAACTGTTTTTT
TRBJ2-1 TRBV18 . . CASSPSGQSSYNEQFF TGTGCCAGCTCACCATCCGGACAGAGCTCCTACAATGAGCAGTTCTTC
TRBJ1-5 TRBV6-1 . . CASSEVRAPNQPQHF TGTGCCAGCAGTGAAGTGAGGGCTCCTAATCAGCCCCAGCATTTT
TRBJ2-1 TRBV5-8 . . CASPSLSSRKSEQFF TGTGCCAGCCCGTCTCTTAGCTCTAGGAAGTCTGAGCAGTTCTTC
TRBJ2-1 TRBV24-1 TRBD1 . CATSDHPGQGGNEQFF TGTGCCACCAGTGACCACCCGGGACAGGGAGGGAATGAGCAGTTCTTC
TRBJ2-6 TRBV19 TRBD1 once CASSVRDSNSGWANVLTF TGTGCCAGTAGTGTTCGGGACAGCAACTCTGGGTGGGCCAACGTCCTGACTTTC
TRBJ1-5 TRBV27 TRBD1 many CASSFSTGGSNQPQHF TGTGCCAGCAGTTTTTCGACAGGGGGAAGCAATCAGCCCCAGCATTTT
TRBJ2-3 TRBV5-6 . . CASRLPTQKGTDTQYF TGTGCCAGCAGACTGCCCACCCAAAAAGGCACAGATACGCAGTATTTT
TRBJ2-1 TRBV19 TRBD2 once CASSIVGGFGFEQFF TGTGCCAGTAGTATAGTCGGGGGGTTCGGGTTTGAGCAGTTCTTC
TRBJ2-2 TRBV18 . . CASSPLEYTGELFF TGTGCCAGCTCACCCTTGGAGTACACCGGGGAGCTGTTTTTT
TRBJ1-3 TRBV6-1 . few CASSEWRVSGNTIYF TGTGCCAGCAGTGAATGGAGGGTCTCTGGAAACACCATATATTTT
TRBJ1-6 TRBV28 . . CASSLAGRNSPLHF TGTGCCAGCAGTTTGGCAGGGAGGAATTCACCCCTCCACTTT
TRBJ2-1 TRBV11-2 . . CASSPSGSSYNEQFF TGTGCCAGCAGCCCGAGCGGTAGCTCCTACAATGAGCAGTTCTTC
TRBJ1-6 TRBV9 . . CASSVSGSYNSPLHF TGTGCCAGCAGCGTAAGCGGGTCCTATAATTCACCCCTCCACTTT
TRBJ1-6 TRBV3-1/TRBV3-2 . . CASSLRNSPLHF TGTGCCAGCAGCCTCCGGAATTCACCCCTCCACTTT
TRBJ1-2 TRBV6-2/TRBV6-3 TRBD1 . CASSGGPGQGDYGYTF TGTGCCAGCAGTGGGGGTCCGGGACAGGGGGACTATGGCTACACCTTC